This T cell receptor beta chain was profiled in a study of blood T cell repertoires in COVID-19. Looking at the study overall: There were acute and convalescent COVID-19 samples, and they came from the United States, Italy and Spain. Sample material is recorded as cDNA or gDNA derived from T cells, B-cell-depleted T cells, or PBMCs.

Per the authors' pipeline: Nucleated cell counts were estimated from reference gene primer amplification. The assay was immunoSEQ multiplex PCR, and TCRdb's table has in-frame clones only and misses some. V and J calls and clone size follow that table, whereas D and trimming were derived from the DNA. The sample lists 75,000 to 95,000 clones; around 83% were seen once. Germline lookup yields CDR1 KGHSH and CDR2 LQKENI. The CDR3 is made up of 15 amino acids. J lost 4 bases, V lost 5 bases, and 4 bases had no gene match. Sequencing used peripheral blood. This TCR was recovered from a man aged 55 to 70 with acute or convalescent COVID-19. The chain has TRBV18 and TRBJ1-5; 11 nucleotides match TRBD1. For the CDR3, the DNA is TGTGCCAGCTCAGGGGGGACAGGGGGAAATCAGCCCCAGCATTTT. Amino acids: CASSGGTGGNQPQHF. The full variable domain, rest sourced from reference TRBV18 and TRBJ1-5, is NAGVMQNPRHLVRRRGQEARLRCSPMKGHSHVYWYRQLPEEGLKFMVYLQKENIIDESGMPKERFSAEFPKEGPSILRIQQVVRGDSAAYFCASSGGTGGNQPQHFGDGTRLSIL.